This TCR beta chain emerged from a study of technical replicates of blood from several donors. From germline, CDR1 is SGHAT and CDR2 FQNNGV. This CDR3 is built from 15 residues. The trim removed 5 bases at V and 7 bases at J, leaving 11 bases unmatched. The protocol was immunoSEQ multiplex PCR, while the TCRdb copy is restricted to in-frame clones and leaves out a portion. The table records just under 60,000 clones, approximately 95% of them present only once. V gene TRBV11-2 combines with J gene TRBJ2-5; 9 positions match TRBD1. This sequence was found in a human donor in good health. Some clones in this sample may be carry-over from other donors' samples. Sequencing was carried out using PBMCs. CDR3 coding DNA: TGTGCCAGCAGCCAACCGGGACAGGGAGTCGGGACCCAGTACTTC. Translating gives CASSQPGQGVGTQYF.